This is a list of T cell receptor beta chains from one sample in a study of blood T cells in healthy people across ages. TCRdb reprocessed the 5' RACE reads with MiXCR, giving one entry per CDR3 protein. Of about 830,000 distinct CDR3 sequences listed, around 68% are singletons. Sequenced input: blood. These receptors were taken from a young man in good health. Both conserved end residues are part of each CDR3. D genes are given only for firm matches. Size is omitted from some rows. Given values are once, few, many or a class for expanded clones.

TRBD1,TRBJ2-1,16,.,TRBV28,TGTGCCAGCAGCTCGGGGGGCGGGACAGGGATGAATGAGCAGTTCTTC,CASSSGGGTGMNEQFF
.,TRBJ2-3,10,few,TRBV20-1,TGCAGTGCCACGACCAATACGCAGTATTTT,CSATTNTQYF
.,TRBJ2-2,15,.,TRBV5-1,TGCGCCAGCAATCCGTATCGGGCGAACACCGGGGAGCTGTTTTTT,CASNPYRANTGELFF
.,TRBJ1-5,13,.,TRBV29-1,TGCAGCGTTGAAGATGACGGGAACTCACCCCAGCATTTT,CSVEDDGNSPQHF
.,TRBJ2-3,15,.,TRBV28,TGTGCCAGCAGTTTGCCGGAGTATCCCACAGATACGCAGTATTTT,CASSLPEYPTDTQYF
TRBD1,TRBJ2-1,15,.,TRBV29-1,TGCAGCGCCCTCCTCTCCGGGACAGGCCCCTACGAGCAGTTCTTC,CSALLSGTGPYEQFF
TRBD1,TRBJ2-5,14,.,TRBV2,TGTGCCAGCCAAAATGGGGCAGGGGGTGAGACCCAGTACTTC,CASQNGAGGETQYF
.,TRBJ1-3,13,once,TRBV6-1,TGTGCCAGCAGTCAAGAAAGGAGAGGCACCATATATTTT,CASSQERRGTIYF
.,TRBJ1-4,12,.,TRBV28,TGTGCCAGCAGGGAAGCTAATGAAAAACTGTTTTTT,CASREANEKLFF
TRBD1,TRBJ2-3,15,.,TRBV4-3,TGCGCCGGCGGAACTCGAGGGGGCGGCGCAGATACGCAGTATTTT,CAGGTRGGGADTQYF
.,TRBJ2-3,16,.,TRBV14,TGTGCCAGCAGCCCTAAGATAGGGGCTATTGCAGATACGCAGTATTTT,CASSPKIGAIADTQYF
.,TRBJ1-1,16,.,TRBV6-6,TGTGCCAGCAGTTACGGTGACCGAACTATGGACACTGAAGCTTTCTTT,CASSYGDRTMDTEAFF
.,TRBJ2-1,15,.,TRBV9,TGTGCCAGCAGCGTAGCAGCTCCCGTCTACAATGAGCAGTTCTTC,CASSVAAPVYNEQFF
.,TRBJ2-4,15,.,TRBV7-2,TGTGCCAGCAGCTTAGAAATACTAGCCAAAAACATTCAGTACTTC,CASSLEILAKNIQYF
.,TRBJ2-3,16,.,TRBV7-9,TGTGCCAGCAGGAAGACAACGCAAGGGTTTGGAGATACGCAGTATTTT,CASRKTTQGFGDTQYF
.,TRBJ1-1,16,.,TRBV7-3,TGTGCCAGCAGCTTAGCGGGGGGGACCGTGGGAACTGAAGCTTTCTTT,CASSLAGGTVGTEAFF
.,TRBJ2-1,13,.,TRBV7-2,TGTGCCAGCAGTGAAACGGGGCTCGGTGAGCAGTTCTTC,CASSETGLGEQFF
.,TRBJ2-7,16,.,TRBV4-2,TGTGCCAGCAGCCAACCCCTACCGGATCCGATCTACGAGCAGTACTTC,CASSQPLPDPIYEQYF
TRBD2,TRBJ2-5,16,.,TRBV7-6,TGTGCCAGCAGCTTACTAGGACTAGCCTTCCAAGAGACCCAGTACTTC,CASSLLGLAFQETQYF
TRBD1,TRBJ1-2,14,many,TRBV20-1,TGCAGTGCTAGAGATCCAGGGGGCTACTATGGCTACACCTTC,CSARDPGGYYGYTF
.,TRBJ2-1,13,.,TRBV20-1,TGCAGTGCTTCGACTAGTTACTACAATGAGCAGTTCTTC,CSASTSYYNEQFF
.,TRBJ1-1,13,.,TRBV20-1,TGCAGTGCTCCCTCCGACAGGAACACTGAAGCTTTCTTT,CSAPSDRNTEAFF
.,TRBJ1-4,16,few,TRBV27,TGTGCCAGCAGTTTATCGGTAGCGGCAACTAATGAAAAACTGTTTTTT,CASSLSVAATNEKLFF
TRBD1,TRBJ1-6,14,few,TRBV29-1,TGCAGCGTCTCCGGACAGGGGAAGGACTCACCCCTCCACTTT,CSVSGQGKDSPLHF
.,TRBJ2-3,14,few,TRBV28,TGTGCCAGCAGCCAGGGCAGCATCACAGATACGCAGTATTTT,CASSQGSITDTQYF
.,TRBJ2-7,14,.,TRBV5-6,TGTGCCAGCAGCCTCCTGGGGGTTTCCTACGAGCAGTACTTC,CASSLLGVSYEQYF
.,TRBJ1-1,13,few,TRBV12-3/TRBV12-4,TGTGCCAGCAGTTTAAGAGGGGACACTGAAGCTTTCTTT,CASSLRGDTEAFF
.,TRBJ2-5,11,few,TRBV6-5,TGTGCCAGCACTAACGGGGAGACCCAGTACTTC,CASTNGETQYF
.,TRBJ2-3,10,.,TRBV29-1,TGCAGCCCCATCGCCGATACGCAGTATTTT,CSPIADTQYF
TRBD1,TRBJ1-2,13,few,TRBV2,TGTGCCAGCAGTGCCGCAGGGGGCTATGGCTACACCTTC,CASSAAGGYGYTF
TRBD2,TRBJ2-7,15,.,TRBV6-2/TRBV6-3,TGTGCCAGCAGTTATTCCGGGACTAGCGCCTACGAGCAGTACTTC,CASSYSGTSAYEQYF
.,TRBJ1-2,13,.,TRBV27,TGTGCCAGCAGGACGACGGGAAACTATGGCTACACCTTC,CASRTTGNYGYTF
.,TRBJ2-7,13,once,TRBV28,TGTGCCAGCAGTTTTCAGATTTCCTACGAGCAGTACTTC,CASSFQISYEQYF